These 24 T cell receptor beta chains were all obtained from the same sample, sequenced in a study of CD8+ T cells in alopecia areata. Sequencing templates came from extracted RNA that was reverse transcribed into cDNA. The table came from immunoSEQ multiplex PCR; TCRdb's copy has only in-frame clones and leaves some out. The top ten hold 0.95% to 1.5% of the sample, which has hundreds of thousands of clones, roughly two thirds seen once. This specimen was CD4+ T cells sorted from blood, taken at week 0. The receptor set was obtained from a human donor with alopecia areata.

There are a few counts of this clone. This chain uses TRBV6-5 with TRBJ1-2; TRBD1 might be the D (5 bases). Germline values: CDR1 MNHEY, CDR2 SVGAGI. The CDR3 has 14 amino acids. The ends were cut back, 2 bases at V and 4 bases at J, with 11 bases in the middle. CDR3 nucleotides: TGTGCCAGCAGTTACGGGGAAGGGACCTATGGCTACACCTTC. Protein product: CASSYGEGTYGYTF.

The chain carries TRBV6-5 and TRBJ2-4; tentative D call: TRBD1 (5 bases). The CDR3 consists of 15 residues. Between the trimmed V and J ends, which lost 7 bases and 0 bases, there was a span of 13 bases. Germline CDR1 reads MNHEY; CDR2 reads SVGAGI. The CDR3 DNA reads as TGTGCCAGCAACCAGGGCAGATTAGCCAAAAACATTCAGTACTTC. Protein product: CASNQGRLAKNIQYF.

The chain carries TRBV30 and TRBJ1-2, with TRBD1 matching over 8 bases. The CDR3 sequence is 12 residues long. The germline V gene has CDR1 GTSNPN and CDR2 SVGIG (reference sequence). V lost 7 bases, J lost 4 bases, and 5 bases stayed unmatched. DNA of the CDR3: TGTGCCTCGGACAGGGCGGGCTATGGCTACACCTTC. Translation: CASDRAGYGYTF.

The J gene is TRBJ2-3, the V gene TRBV2; D gene uncertain. The CDR3 contains 11 residues. Germline V gene sequence: CDR1 SNHLY, CDR2 FYNNEI. Trimming cost V 5 bases and J 3 bases, with 3 bases left between them. The CDR3 sequence is CASSITDTQYF. Here the CDR3 DNA reads TGTGCCAGCAGTATAACAGATACGCAGTATTTT.

The chain uses TRBV11-2 and TRBJ2-3; the D gene is possibly TRBD2 (5 bases). Germline values: CDR1 SGHAT, CDR2 FQNNGV. The CDR3 sequence is 16 residues long. V was clipped by 1 base and J by 2 bases, with 13 bases between them. The CDR3 bases are TGTGCCAGCAGCTTAGGGGAGAACCTGTACACAGATACGCAGTATTTT. Translating gives CASSLGENLYTDTQYF.

This chain uses TRBV5-6 with TRBJ1-6; D call uncertain. The CDR3 sequence is 14 residues long. V was shortened by 2 bases and J by 4 bases, with 7 bases between the two germline ends. Germline CDR1 and CDR2: SGHDT and YYEEEE. The CDR3 DNA follows: TGTGCCAGCAGCTTTGGCGGATATAATTCACCCCTCCACTTT. Translating gives CASSFGGYNSPLHF.

The chain's CDR3 is CSVRLSGAKNIQYF. CDR3 nucleotides: TGCAGCGTTCGACTATCCGGAGCCAAAAACATTCAGTACTTC. The rearrangement joins TRBV29-1 to TRBJ2-4; perhaps TRBD2 as D (5 bases). The CDR3 is 14 amino acids. The ends were cut back, 5 bases at V and 0 bases at J, with 11 bases in the middle. Germline lookup yields CDR1 SQVTM and CDR2 ANQGSEA.

This clone showed up just a few times. V is TRBV10-3 and J is TRBJ2-3, with unresolved D. The CDR3 runs to 12 residues. Trimming pared 5 bases from V and 6 bases from J, leaving 9 bases between. From germline, CDR1 is ENHRY and CDR2 SYGVKD. Here the CDR3 DNA reads TGTGCCATCAGTTACAGAGGCGATACGCAGTATTTT. Encoded protein: CAISYRGDTQYF.

The chain is built from TRBV30 and TRBJ1-1; D gene ambiguous. V lost 3 bases and J lost 1, with 9 bases in between. The CDR3 extends over 13 amino acids. Germline assignment: CDR1 GTSNPN and CDR2 SVGIG (reference sequence). In nucleotides, the CDR3 is TGTGCCTGGAGCGGTTCTAGGAACACTGAAGCTTTCTTT. Its protein is CAWSGSRNTEAFF.

This clone occurred a few times. The gene calls are TRBV11-2 and TRBJ2-7; D might be TRBD2 (6 bases). This CDR3 contains 13 residues. Per the germline V gene, CDR1 is SGHAT and CDR2 is FQNNGV. Trimming pared 5 bases from V and 0 bases from J, leaving 8 bases between. CDR3 amino acids: CASSRDFSYEQYF. CDR3 nucleotide sequence: TGTGCCAGCAGCCGGGACTTCTCCTACGAGCAGTACTTC.

Concerning this clone itself: Other DNA sequences within the sample encode an identical CDR3. The chain carries TRBV29-1 and TRBJ2-7; the D gene is possibly TRBD2 (5 bases). Germline V gene lookup returns CDR1 SQVTM and CDR2 ANQGSEA. There are 12 residues in the CDR3. V was cut by 1 base and J by 2 bases, with 6 bases left in between. The CDR3 loop reads CSVEGTAYEQYF. CDR3 nucleotide sequence: TGCAGCGTTGAAGGGACTGCCTACGAGCAGTACTTC.

J is TRBJ2-7 and V is TRBV29-1; perhaps TRBD1 as D (5 bases). This CDR3 has 14 residues. With 7 bases removed from V and 0 bases from J, the gap between germline ends came to 16 bases. Germline lookup yields CDR1 SQVTM and CDR2 ANQGSEA. The CDR3 here is CSGIGQGLSYEQYF. The CDR3 nucleotides read TGCAGCGGAATCGGCCAGGGCCTCTCCTACGAGCAGTACTTC.

This sequence joins TRBV5-1 and TRBJ2-2; TRBD1 agrees at 7 bases. CDR1 and CDR2 from the germline V gene are SGHRS and YFSETQ. V lost 3 bases and J lost 5; bases outside the gene matches: 4. This CDR3 has 14 amino acids. CDR3 residues: CASSSNRGTGELFF. The CDR3 coding sequence is TGCGCCAGCAGCTCAAACAGGGGAACCGGGGAGCTGTTTTTT.

The chain links TRBV2 to TRBJ2-7; D ambiguous. V was shortened by 7 bases and J by 3 bases, with 13 bases between the two germline ends. CDR1 is SNHLY and CDR2 is FYNNEI in the germline V gene. The CDR3 sequence is 13 residues long. The CDR3 spells CASIGKPYYEQYF. The CDR3 DNA sequence: TGTGCCAGCATTGGAAAGCCCTACTACGAGCAGTACTTC.

This clone was picked up a small number of times. This chain joins TRBV30 and TRBJ1-1; no clear D gene. The CDR3 extends over 12 amino acids. The V end was cut by 2 bases, the J end by 6 bases, with 10 bases between. Germline V gene lookup returns CDR1 GTSNPN and CDR2 SVGIG (reference sequence). CDR3 coding DNA: TGTGCCTGGAGTCGACCGAAGTCTGAAGCTTTCTTT. This encodes CAWSRPKSEAFF.

The rearrangement uses TRBV4-3 and TRBJ2-4, with a possible D match to TRBD1 (6 bases). The germline V gene encodes CDR1 LGHNA and CDR2 YSLEER. Between the trimmed V and J ends, which lost 0 bases and 0 bases, there was a span of 15 bases. The CDR3 is 18 amino acids. The CDR3 DNA reads as TGCGCCAGCAGCCAAGATGTCGGACAGACCCTAGCCAAAAACATTCAGTACTTC. This gives the protein CASSQDVGQTLAKNIQYF.

This chain uses TRBV27 with TRBJ1-6; tentative D call: TRBD1 (5 bases). CDR3 length: 14 amino acids. CDR1 and CDR2 from the germline V gene are MNHEY and SMNVEV (reference sequence). V was clipped by 3 bases and J by 7 bases, with 10 bases between them. CDR3 bases: TGTGCCAGCAGTTTGCCAGGGTCGAATTCACCCCTCCACTTT. This translates into CASSLPGSNSPLHF.

This chain links TRBV6-6 with TRBJ1-1; weak D call: TRBD1 (6 bases). V was clipped by 0 bases and J by 1 base, with 9 bases between them. The CDR3 runs to 15 residues. Germline CDR1 and CDR2: MNHNY and SVGAGI (reference sequence). The DNA of the CDR3 is TGTGCCAGCAGTTACTCGGGGGCCGAGAACACTGAAGCTTTCTTT. Translated, it gives CASSYSGAENTEAFF.

CDR3 sequence: CASSPGTANSPLHF. The CDR3 DNA is TGTGCCAGCAGCCCCGGGACAGCCAATTCACCCCTCCACTTT. The chain links TRBV7-2 to TRBJ1-6; 7 bases align to TRBD1. The CDR3 length is 14 residues. In germline, CDR1 is SGHTA, CDR2 FQGNSA. The V gene end was trimmed by 5 bases and the J gene end by 7 bases; junction bases not matched to a gene: 5.

The chain couples TRBV25-1 to TRBJ2-7, with D perhaps TRBD1 (6 bases). Germline assignment: CDR1 MGHDK and CDR2 SYGVNS. This CDR3 is built from 12 residues. With 4 bases removed from V and 4 bases from J, the gap between germline ends came to 8 bases. The CDR3 DNA reads as TGTGCCAGCAGTGGTACAGGGTACGAGCAGTACTTC. This encodes CASSGTGYEQYF.

The rearrangement joins TRBV30 to TRBJ1-5, with D possibly matching TRBD1 (5 bases). V gave up 2 bases and J gave up 4 bases, with 12 bases separating them. The CDR3 runs 14 residues. Per the germline V gene, CDR1 is GTSNPN and CDR2 is SVGIG (reference sequence). The CDR3: CAWSRGTPNQPQHF. CDR3 DNA: TGTGCCTGGAGTCGAGGGACCCCAAATCAGCCCCAGCATTTT.

This chain uses TRBV30 with TRBJ2-1; possible D gene TRBD1, 6 bases. The germline V gene encodes CDR1 GTSNPN and CDR2 SVGIG (reference sequence). V gave up 3 bases and J gave up 0 bases, with 15 bases separating them. CDR3 size: 16 residues. The CDR3 nucleotides are TGTGCCTGGAGGGATGGGACATTCAGCTCCTACAATGAGCAGTTCTTC. Protein: CAWRDGTFSSYNEQFF.

DNA of the CDR3: TGCAGTGCCGCACAAGCGAACGAGCAGTACTTC. Its translation is CSAAQANEQYF. The V and J genes are TRBV20-1 and TRBJ2-7, with D uncertain. The germline CDR1 and CDR2 sequences are DFQATT and SNEGSKA (reference sequence). V was clipped by 6 bases and J by 5 bases, with 11 bases between them. The CDR3 has 11 amino acids.

This chain joins TRBV6-5 and TRBJ2-7, with 7 nucleotides matching TRBD2. Trimming removed 0 bases from V and 0 bases from J; junction bases left unmatched: 2. Germline values: CDR1 MNHEY, CDR2 SVGAGI. This CDR3 region has 15 residues. The CDR3 reads CASSYSGGSSYEQYF. The CDR3 DNA follows: TGTGCCAGCAGTTACTCGGGCGGGAGCTCCTACGAGCAGTACTTC.